These 7 T cell receptor beta chains originate from one sample sequenced in a study of T cells in Graves' hyperthyroidism and ophthalmopathy. Regions amplified from RNA transcripts were the TCR beta CDR3 regions. Using the HTBI primer set, a first-round RT-PCR was run on the TCR CDR3. One entry per CDR3 protein results from TCRdb running MiXCR on the multiplex PCR reads. The sample holds some 270,000 distinct CDR3 sequences, roughly a quarter seen once. The specimen was blood. The receptors stem from a woman aged 40 to 50 with Graves' ophthalmopathy.

This chain links TRBV12-3 or TRBV12-4 with TRBJ2-7, with a possible D match to TRBD1 (6 bases). CDR3 length: 15 amino acids. Trimming shortened V by 3 bases and J by 6 bases, and 18 bases separated the two germline ends. In nucleotides, the CDR3 is TGTGCCAGCAGTTTGTCACCAGGGGCGATACTCGAGCAGTACTTC. It encodes CASSLSPGAILEQYF.

This clonotype was picked up many times. The chain couples TRBV6-5 to TRBJ1-2; 7 nucleotides match TRBD1. Trimming at V came to 1 base and at J to 6 bases, leaving 8 bases not matched to a gene. Germline V gene lookup returns CDR1 MNHEY and CDR2 SVGAGI. The CDR3 is made up of 15 amino acids. This CDR3 reads CASSYLKGADNGYTF. The CDR3 DNA is TGTGCCAGCAGTTACTTAAAGGGGGCCGATAATGGCTACACCTTC.

This clonotype was detected many times. The genes are TRBV27 and TRBJ2-7; TRBD1 matches at 8 bases. Losses at the gene ends were 5 bases for V and 6 bases for J; bases not matched to a gene: 9. The germline V gene encodes CDR1 MNHEY and CDR2 SMNVEV (reference sequence). The CDR3 extends over 14 amino acids. The chain's CDR3 is CASSVSGTGFEQYF. DNA for the CDR3: TGTGCCAGCAGTGTGTCCGGGACAGGTTTCGAGCAGTACTTC.

This clonotype came up many times. V usage is TRBV24-1 and J usage is TRBJ2-7; 8 bases line up with TRBD1. The germline CDR1 and CDR2 sequences are KGHDR and SFDVKD. V shed 3 bases, J shed 3 bases, and the junction held 6 bases outside the gene matches. The CDR3 contains 15 residues. CDR3 loop: CATSDTQQGGYEQYF. CDR3 nucleotide sequence: TGTGCCACCAGTGATACGCAACAGGGGGGCTACGAGCAGTACTTC.

There are many counts of this clonotype. The chain joins TRBV10-3 to TRBJ1-1; no firm D call. Germline assignment: CDR1 ENHRY and CDR2 SYGVKD. This CDR3 is built from 14 residues. The ends were cut back, 3 bases at V and 2 bases at J, with 10 bases in the middle. The CDR3 sequence: CAISEVGLNTEAFF. As DNA, the CDR3 is TGTGCCATCAGTGAAGTCGGGCTAAACACTGAAGCTTTCTTT.

The V and J genes are TRBV27 and TRBJ2-7; 12 positions agree with TRBD2. Trimming took 1 base from V and 5 from J; bases not matched to a gene: 6. Germline values: CDR1 MNHEY, CDR2 SMNVEV (reference sequence). This CDR3 region has 16 residues. The CDR3 sequence: CASSLFLTSGSNEQYF. The CDR3 DNA reads TGTGCCAGCAGTTTATTTTTGACTAGCGGGAGCAACGAGCAGTACTTC.

This clonotype has a count of ten or more. This sequence joins TRBV6-5 and TRBJ2-7; unclear D gene. This CDR3 comprises 14 residues. Germline V gene sequence: CDR1 MNHEY, CDR2 SVGAGI. V lost 7 bases to trimming and J lost 0 bases, with 13 bases between them. The DNA for the CDR3 is TGTGCCAGCACCCCCGCTGGAAACTCCTACGAGCAGTACTTC. Its translation: CASTPAGNSYEQYF.